The present T cell receptor (beta chain) was sequenced within a study of T-cell reconstitution after alpha-beta-depleted transplantation in children. Using unique molecular identifiers, the investigators prepared the TCRbeta library. MiXCR, applied by TCRdb to the PCR reads, yields one record per CDR3 protein. The top ten clones hold less than 5% of a sample with over 550,000 distinct CDR3 sequences, about 10% of them seen once. In this sample, this clonotype turned up a few times. The ends were cut back, 5 bases at V and 0 bases at J, with 11 bases in the middle. The CDR3 loop spans 14 amino acids. Germline V gives CDR1 DFQATT, CDR2 SNEGSKA (reference sequence).

This TCR was sampled from a human donor who donated a stem cell graft to a child with acute myeloid leukemia. The chain joins TRBV20-1 to TRBJ1-5; tentatively, D is TRBD1 (6 bases). This specimen consisted of PBMCs from the stem cell graft donor, obtained from the stem cell graft. CDR3 sequence reads: CSAYPGHSNQPQHF. CDR3 sequence (DNA): TGCAGTGCTTATCCGGGACATAGCAATCAGCCCCAGCATTTT.